At least ten counts were recorded for the clone carrying this T cell receptor (beta chain). The antigen is not known. The data derive from a study of T cells after yellow fever vaccination. Overall study findings and caveats: Relatively few clonotypes were ones that appeared in both CD4 and CD8 compartments. Clones that expanded after primary vaccination mostly reappeared after the booster (96% CD4, 70% to 90% CD8).

The germline gives CDR1 KGHDR, CDR2 SFDVKD. The CDR3 is made up of 13 amino acids. Trimming took 4 bases from V and 6 from J, leaving 12 bases between them. TCR cDNA was made by 5'RACE template switching, adding a universal primer site and UMIs. TCRdb ran MiXCR on the 5' RACE reads and lists one entry per CDR3 protein. The sample contains 240,000 or so distinct CDR3 sequences, 6.5% to 8.5% of which appear only once. V gene TRBV24-1 combines with J gene TRBJ2-7, with D possibly being TRBD1 or TRBD2 (6 bases each). The sequences come from CD4+ T cells sorted from PBMCs, collected 15 days after the yellow fever booster vaccination. The sequence was collected from a man aged 25-45 years who received the YFV17D yellow fever vaccine. This chain's CDR3 is CATSEGGRREQYF. The CDR3 bases are TGTGCCACCAGTGAAGGGGGGAGACGCGAGCAGTACTTC.